This T cell receptor (beta chain) was sequenced for a study of cytomegalovirus exposure and HLA in healthy donors. Study at large: Of around 400 genotyped donors, 81% grouped in the Caucasian-associated ancestry cluster.

The trim removed 4 bases at V and 1 base at J, leaving 7 bases unmatched. The CDR3 consists of 15 residues. CDR1 is SGHRS and CDR2 is YFSETQ in the germline V gene. The PCR had 60 Vbeta and 13 Jbeta primers. This table comes from immunoSEQ multiplex PCR, and its TCRdb copy is limited to in-frame clones, with some not included. The sample includes fewer than 250,000 clones, over 65% of them seen just once. This chain connects TRBV5-1 to TRBJ1-1; 7 bases map to TRBD1. The sequenced sample was PBMCs. This sequence was found in a young man in good health and CMV-seronegative. As DNA, the CDR3 is TGCGCCAGCAGCATGACAGGGCCCCCGAACACTGAAGCTTTCTTT. Translating it yields CASSMTGPPNTEAFF.